This T cell receptor beta chain stems from a study of brain T cells in children with intractable seizures. Study results and limitations: Clones missing pre-surgery may reflect undersampling of that blood sample.

About this clone itself: Its specificity is unknown.

Trimming shortened V by 1 base and J by 12 bases, and 12 bases separated the two germline ends. Per the germline V gene, CDR1 is LNHDA and CDR2 is SQIVND (reference sequence). The CDR3 runs to 13 residues. Surgery cases with the highest brain T cell transcript signatures were chosen for sequencing. The assay was immunoSEQ multiplex PCR, and TCRdb's table has in-frame clones only and misses some. Among 110,000 or so clones, roughly 92% were seen once, and the ten largest hold 3.5% to 4%. This TCR came from a boy younger than two with hemimegalencephaly and intractable seizures. Sequenced here: peripheral blood, sampled at surgery. The chain employs TRBV19 and TRBJ2-2; D may match TRBD1 or TRBD2 (5 bases each). The CDR3 spells CASSIGVEGKLFF. CDR3 nucleotides: TGTGCCAGTAGTATAGGGGTTGAGGGGAAGCTGTTTTTT. The full variable domain, in which reference TRBV19 and TRBJ2-2 provide the parts outside the CDR3, is DGGITQSPKYLFRKEGQNVTLSCEQNLNHDAMYWYRQDPGQGLRLIYYSQIVNDFQKGDIAEGYSVSREKKESFPLTVTSAQKNPTAFYLCASSIGVEGKLFFGEGSRLTVL.